This TCR beta chain is from a study of OX40 agonist ivuxolimab in advanced cancers. The CDR3 is 15 amino acids. Deletions cut 2 bases from V and 2 bases from J, with 10 bases between. Germline V gene data show CDR1 as MNHNS and CDR2 as SASEGT. This clone was observed a few times. The repertoire was sequenced with immunoSEQ multiplex PCR; TCRdb's copy has only in-frame clones and lacks some. Of some 62,000 clones listed, 92% are singletons. The rearrangement joins TRBV6-1 to TRBJ1-5; D is possibly TRBD1 (6 bases). The source is an adult with an advanced solid tumor such as melanoma, head and neck, liver or kidney cancer. The sequenced sample was CD4+ or CD8+ T cells sorted from blood, obtained in a trial of the OX40 agonist ivuxolimab. The DNA of the CDR3 is TGTGCCAGCAGTGAATCACAGGGCCGCAATCAGCCCCAGCATTTT. It codes for CASSESQGRNQPQHF.